These 26 T cell receptor beta chains were all obtained from the same sample, sequenced in a study of Graves' ophthalmopathy and Graves' hyperthyroidism. RNA transcripts were the source from which TCR beta CDR3 regions were amplified. The library came from an HTBI-primed first-round RT-PCR and a second-round multiplex PCR. TCRdb reanalysed the multiplex PCR reads using MiXCR and keeps one entry per CDR3 protein. The sample has about 740,000 distinct CDR3 sequences, 40% seen once. What was sequenced was peripheral blood. All receptors come from an adult man with Graves' ophthalmopathy.

The V call is TRBV29-1, the J call TRBJ2-6, with D perhaps given as TRBD1 or TRBD2 (5 bases each). The germline gives CDR1 SQVTM, CDR2 ANQGSEA. The V end lost 5 bases, the J end lost 2 bases, and 19 bases lay between the germline ends. The CDR3 has 17 amino acids. CDR3 in amino acids: CSVKRTATEAGANVLTF. The DNA of the CDR3 is TGCAGCGTTAAGCGGACGGCGACAGAGGCTGGGGCCAACGTCCTGACTTTC.

As regards this clonotype: This may stem from a read error, because a much larger clone lies one nucleotide away. The chain employs TRBV7-8 and TRBJ1-6, with TRBD1 identical over 8 bases. The CDR3 sequence is 17 residues long. V shed 5 bases, J shed 8 bases, and the junction held 14 bases outside the gene matches. CDR1 and CDR2 from the germline V gene are SGHVS and FQNEAQ. The CDR3 coding sequence is TGTGCCAGCAGCCCACCCCCGGGACAGGACCCTTATTCACCCCTCCACTTT. It codes for CASSPPPGQDPYSPLHF.

This clonotype appeared many times. The V gene is TRBV9, the J gene TRBJ1-2; 8 bases line up with TRBD1. V dropped 4 bases and J dropped 1; count of bases not matched to a gene: 12. CDR3 length: 17 amino acids. CDR1 and CDR2 (germline): SGDLS, YYNGEE. The CDR3 spells CASSLRSGQAFNYGYTF. CDR3 in DNA: TGTGCCAGCAGCCTGCGATCGGGACAGGCCTTTAACTATGGCTACACCTTC.

This clonotype showed up just a few times. The chain carries TRBV7-8 and TRBJ2-7; D tentatively fits TRBD1 or TRBD2 (5 bases each). Between the trimmed V and J ends, which lost 6 bases and 7 bases, there was a span of 22 bases. The CDR3 extends over 15 amino acids. Germline values: CDR1 SGHVS, CDR2 FQNEAQ. The CDR3 DNA is TGTGCCAGCAGGCAAACGACAGCCTCCGAGGGAGAGCAGTACTTC. Translated, it gives CASRQTTASEGEQYF.

The chain links TRBV9 to TRBJ2-6; 8 bases line up with TRBD1. Per the germline V gene, CDR1 is SGDLS and CDR2 is YYNGEE. CDR3 length: 16 residues. V lost 4 bases, J lost 3 bases, and 6 bases stayed unmatched. The CDR3 is CASSPGGQVGANVLTF. The CDR3 DNA reads as TGTGCCAGCAGCCCTGGGGGACAGGTTGGGGCCAACGTCCTGACTTTC.

This clonotype appeared a single time. J is TRBJ2-7 and V is TRBV15, with D possibly TRBD1 on 6 matching bases. V lost 6 bases and J 7 bases, leaving 19 bases between the germline ends. Germline-derived CDR1 and CDR2 are LNHNV and YYDKDF (reference sequence). The CDR3 runs 14 residues. The CDR3 sequence: CATSVQGIYNEQYF. The CDR3 DNA reads TGTGCCACCAGTGTACAGGGAATCTACAATGAGCAGTACTTC. The full variable domain, its missing parts supplied by reference TRBV15 and TRBJ2-7, is DAMVIQNPRYQVTQFGKPVTLSCSQTLNHNVMYWYQQKSSQAPKLLFHYYDKDFNNEADTPDNFQSRRPNTSFCFLDIRSPGLGDTAMYLCATSVQGIYNEQYFGPGTRLTVT.

This clonotype occurred a few times. The rearrangement joins TRBV12-3 or TRBV12-4 to TRBJ2-7, with 10 nucleotides matching TRBD2. There are 16 residues in the CDR3. Trimming took 4 bases from V and 5 from J; bases not matched to a gene: 11. CDR3 amino acids: CASSSPSAGGPNEQYF. CDR3 nucleotides: TGTGCCAGCAGTTCCCCCTCAGCGGGAGGGCCGAACGAGCAGTACTTC.

This clonotype has just a few counts. The chain is built from TRBV5-1 and TRBJ2-5; 8 bases match TRBD2. Germline lookup yields CDR1 SGHRS and CDR2 YFSETQ. V gave up 4 bases and J gave up 2 bases; unmatched junction bases: 4. This CDR3 comprises 14 residues. In DNA form, the CDR3 reads TGCGCCAGCAGCAGCGGGAGTGGGCAAGAGACCCAGTACTTC. Translated: CASSSGSGQETQYF. The entire variable domain, with the rest obtained from reference TRBV5-1 and TRBJ2-5, is as follows: KAGVTQTPRYLIKTRGQQVTLSCSPISGHRSVSWYQQTPGQGLQFLFEYFSETQRNKGNFPGRFSGRQFSNSRSEMNVSTLELGDSALYLCASSSGSGQETQYFGPGTRLLVL.

This clonotype showed up many times. The rearrangement joins TRBV2 to TRBJ2-2, with a tentative D call TRBD2 (6 bases). CDR1 and CDR2 from the germline V gene are SNHLY and FYNNEI. This CDR3 has 13 amino acids. The CDR3 loop is CAGAGSNTGELFF. In nucleotides, the CDR3 is TGTGCAGGCGCGGGATCGAACACCGGGGAGCTGTTTTTT.

Only a few counts were recorded for this clonotype. This sequence joins TRBV25-1 and TRBJ2-2, with TRBD2 matching over 9 bases. Germline V gene data show CDR1 as MGHDK and CDR2 as SYGVNS. This CDR3 is 18 amino acids long. With 6 bases clipped from V and 6 bases from J, the junction kept 17 bases outside the gene matches. CDR3 DNA: TGTGCCAGCAGCCTTAGAGGACTAGCGAGTTTTGGTTCCGGGGAGCTGTTTTTT. It encodes CASSLRGLASFGSGELFF.

This clonotype was counted many times. The chain links TRBV20-1 to TRBJ1-5, with D tentatively TRBD1 (5 bases). V was shortened by 1 base and J by 4 bases, with 8 bases between the two germline ends. The CDR3 sequence is 13 residues long. Germline CDR1 and CDR2: DFQATT and SNEGSKA (reference sequence). This CDR3 reads CSARGGGNQPQHF. The CDR3 DNA reads TGCAGTGCTAGAGGGGGGGGAAATCAGCCCCAGCATTTT.

This clonotype was picked up one time. The rearrangement uses TRBV10-3 and TRBJ2-5; TRBD1 matches 8 bases. Germline assignment: CDR1 ENHRY and CDR2 SYGVKD. This CDR3 has 14 amino acids. The trim removed 6 bases at V and 2 bases at J, leaving 5 bases unmatched. The CDR3 here is CAISLGQGQETQYF. In DNA, the CDR3 is TGTGCCATCAGCCTCGGACAGGGTCAAGAGACCCAGTACTTC.

With respect to this clonotype: The missing conserved phenylalanine or tryptophan at the end of this CDR3 makes a read error likely. The genes are TRBV2 and TRBJ2-5; 9 bases are shared with TRBD2. V trimming: 6 bases; J trimming: 4 bases; junction bases outside the gene matches: 15. CDR3 length: 17 residues. Per germline, CDR1 SNHLY and CDR2 FYNNEI. The CDR3 loop reads CASRVGGLARLGETQYL. CDR3 nucleotides: TGTGCCAGCAGGGTAGGGGGACTAGCTCGTCTCGGAGAGACCCAGTACCTC.

This rearrangement joins TRBV2 to TRBJ1-4, with a tentative D call TRBD1 (6 bases). Germline lookup yields CDR1 SNHLY and CDR2 FYNNEI. V lost 5 bases and J 7 bases, leaving 20 bases between the germline ends. CDR3 length equals 16 residues. For the CDR3, the DNA is TGTGCCAGCAGTCCCGCACCACAGGGAGGAGGTGAAAAACTGTTTTTT. It is translated as CASSPAPQGGGEKLFF.

This clonotype was recorded at least ten times. The chain links TRBV15 to TRBJ1-4, with 7 bases fitting TRBD1. Trimming at V came to 5 bases and at J to 8 bases, leaving 8 bases not matched to a gene. This CDR3 comprises 14 residues. Per the germline V gene, CDR1 is LNHNV and CDR2 is YYDKDF (reference sequence). The CDR3 is CATSGDRAGEKLFF. DNA for the CDR3: TGTGCCACCAGCGGTGACAGGGCGGGCGAAAAACTGTTTTTT.

V and J are TRBV15 and TRBJ1-2; TRBD1 agrees at 9 bases. With 3 bases clipped from V and 7 bases from J, the junction kept 6 bases outside the gene matches. The CDR3 runs to 14 residues. Germline V CDR1 and CDR2: LNHNV, YYDKDF (reference sequence). As DNA, the CDR3 is TGTGCCACCAGCAGTCCGGGACAGGGAAGTGGCTACACCTTC. This encodes CATSSPGQGSGYTF. Full variable domain (rest looked up from reference TRBV15 and TRBJ1-2): DAMVIQNPRYQVTQFGKPVTLSCSQTLNHNVMYWYQQKSSQAPKLLFHYYDKDFNNEADTPDNFQSRRPNTSFCFLDIRSPGLGDTAMYLCATSSPGQGSGYTFGSGTRLTVV.

The rearrangement uses TRBV20-1 and TRBJ2-7; 11 bases match TRBD2. Losses at the gene ends were 0 bases for V and 4 bases for J; bases not matched to a gene: 5. Germline V gene lookup returns CDR1 DFQATT and CDR2 SNEGSKA (reference sequence). This CDR3 has 15 residues. The CDR3 DNA is TGCAGTGCTAGAGATGAGGGACTAGCGGAATACGAGCAGTACTTC. Translating gives CSARDEGLAEYEQYF.

Concerning this clonotype: At one end the junction does not follow the germline gene, possibly because of a read error. The chain uses TRBV20-1 and TRBJ1-2; D unclear. This CDR3 is built from 12 residues. Germline V gives CDR1 DFQATT, CDR2 SNEGSKA (reference sequence). CDR3 protein: CSVKRTNYGHTF. CDR3 DNA: TGCAGTGTGAAGCGGACTAACTATGGCCACACCTTC.

J is TRBJ2-7 and V is TRBV7-9; D tentatively reads TRBD1 or TRBD2 (5 bases each). Trimming took 3 bases from V and 7 from J, leaving 19 bases between them. CDR1 and CDR2 from the germline V gene are SEHNR and FQNEAQ (reference sequence). The CDR3 has 15 residues. This chain's CDR3 is CASSLHGGVTGEQYF. In DNA form, the CDR3 reads TGTGCCAGCAGCTTGCATGGGGGAGTTACGGGAGAGCAGTACTTC.

Turning to this clonotype: A much larger clone sits a single nucleotide away, making a read error possible. The chain combines TRBV2 with TRBJ2-7; possible D gene TRBD2, 6 bases. Trimming shortened V by 7 bases and J by 3 bases, and 22 bases separated the two germline ends. This CDR3 contains 16 residues. The germline gives CDR1 SNHLY, CDR2 FYNNEI. In nucleotides, the CDR3 is TGTGCCAGCACTGATCTCTACGAATCGCGGGGCTACGAGCAGTACTTC. Protein sequence: CASTDLYESRGYEQYF.

The chain employs TRBV7-9 and TRBJ1-2; D is possibly TRBD1 (5 bases). Trimming pared 5 bases from V and 4 bases from J, leaving 14 bases between. In germline, CDR1 is SEHNR, CDR2 FQNEAQ (reference sequence). The CDR3 has 14 amino acids. CDR3 DNA sequence: TGTGCCAGCAGCGATACCGGGACGGCCTATGGCTACACCTTC. Its protein is CASSDTGTAYGYTF. Combining the CDR3 with reference TRBV7-9 and TRBJ1-2 gives the whole variable domain DTGVSQNPRHKITKRGQNVTFRCDPISEHNRLYWYRQTLGQGPEFLTYFQNEAQLEKSRLLSDRFSAERPKGSFSTLEIQRTEQGDSAMYLCASSDTGTAYGYTFGSGTRLTVV.

The chain is built from TRBV2 and TRBJ2-5; D remains ambiguous. Trimming took 4 bases from V and 4 from J, leaving 13 bases between them. From germline, CDR1 is SNHLY and CDR2 FYNNEI. The CDR3 runs 14 residues. The CDR3 bases are TGTGCCAGCAGTGCATTAGGTACAGCAGAGACCCAGTACTTC. Its translation: CASSALGTAETQYF.

V is TRBV9 and J is TRBJ1-6; 11 bases agree with TRBD1. Losses at the gene ends were 4 bases for V and 8 bases for J; bases not matched to a gene: 5. Germline V gene data show CDR1 as SGDLS and CDR2 as YYNGEE. The CDR3 is 15 amino acids. CDR3 bases: TGTGCCAGCAGCCCGGGGACAGGGGGGGATTCACCCCTCCACTTT. Its translation is CASSPGTGGDSPLHF. The full variable domain, rest sourced from reference TRBV9 and TRBJ1-6, is DSGVTQTPKHLITATGQRVTLRCSPRSGDLSVYWYQQSLDQGLQFLIQYYNGEERAKGNILERFSAQQFPDLHSELNLSSLELGDSALYFCASSPGTGGDSPLHFGNGTRLTVT.

This clonotype was seen at least ten times. The CDR3 bases are TGCAGTGCTTATCGGGACAGGGCCAGTTCACCCCTCCACTTT. Protein product: CSAYRDRASSPLHF. The chain combines TRBV20-1 with TRBJ1-6; 9 bases are shared with TRBD1. Unmatched junction bases numbered 8, after V lost 5 bases and J lost 9 bases. Germline-derived CDR1 and CDR2 are DFQATT and SNEGSKA (reference sequence). The CDR3 runs to 14 residues.

This chain joins TRBV3-1 and TRBJ1-1; D remains ambiguous. V was cut by 2 bases and J by 8 bases, with 15 bases left in between. The CDR3 contains 14 residues. Germline CDR1 reads LGHDT; CDR2 reads YNNKEL (reference sequence). The CDR3 nucleotides are TGTGCCAGCAGCCAATTGAGTCAGGCTGGCGAAGCTTTCTTT. Amino acids: CASSQLSQAGEAFF.

This clonotype was recorded a few times. This chain links TRBV6-1 with TRBJ1-1, with 7 bases fitting TRBD1. The V gene's germline CDR1 is MNHNS and CDR2 SASEGT. This CDR3 has 16 residues. After removal of 5 bases from V and 0 bases from J, the junction contained 9 bases not matched to a gene. CDR3 residues: CASSYDRTGMNTEAFF. Written as DNA, the CDR3 is TGTGCCAGCAGTTACGACCGGACAGGAATGAACACTGAAGCTTTCTTT.